This record covers a single T cell receptor beta chain. Primers for the PCR totalled 60 Vbeta and 13 Jbeta. Sequenced by immunoSEQ multiplex PCR; TCRdb stores in-frame clones only, minus some. The sample contains around 200,000 clones, approximately 78% of which appear only once. This entry is derived from a study of cytomegalovirus exposure and HLA in healthy donors. J gave up 3 bases and V 5 bases, and 3 bases lay outside the gene matches. CDR1 LNHNV and CDR2 YYDKDF come from the germline V gene (reference sequence). This CDR3 is 13 amino acids long. What was sequenced was PBMCs. This chain uses TRBV15 with TRBJ2-7; 8 nucleotides agree with TRBD2. The receptor was isolated from a woman aged 40 to 50 in good health and CMV-seronegative. Here the CDR3 reads CATSFRGGYEQYF. The CDR3 region has the DNA TGTGCCACCAGCTTCCGGGGGGGCTACGAGCAGTACTTC.